The T cell receptor beta chain described here comes from a study of blood T cells in healthy people across ages. Together with a sample-barcoded 5' primer, a J-beta primer mix was included in a second PCR lasting roughly 7 to 11 cycles. Every molecule of cDNA carried a tag from a template-switch adaptor with 12 random nucleotides. One entry per CDR3 protein results from TCRdb running MiXCR on the 5' RACE reads. The repertoire consists of around 690,000 distinct CDR3 sequences, with roughly 58% occurring once and the leading ten covering over 35%. Study-level points and caveats: For the donors, CMV status was unknown and possibly confounded expanded clonotype changes. Naive CD4+ cell counts and diversity both ran higher in long-lived than in aged donors.

V was shortened by 3 bases and J by 2 bases, with 8 bases between the two germline ends. The germline V gene has CDR1 SQVTM and CDR2 ANQGSEA. This CDR3 has 13 amino acids. Notes on this clonotype: Its antigen is unidentified.

This chain links TRBV29-1 with TRBJ2-1; no clear D gene. The receptor comes from a man aged 55 to 70 in good health. Sequencing used blood. This CDR3 is CSVDQTAYNEQFF. CDR3 nucleotides: TGCAGCGTTGATCAAACAGCCTACAATGAGCAGTTCTTC.